This T cell receptor beta chain was profiled in a study of T cell responses to AZD1222 COVID-19 vaccine (dated by TCRdb to the early 2020s). Background for the entire study: AZD1222 recipients whose second dose came at about 4 weeks and those whose second dose came at about 12 weeks were combined into one group, since spike-specific TCR depth and breadth did not differ between the two schedules. Trial participants were enrolled into age subgroups of 18-55, 56-69 and 70-plus years, which contained around 140, 26 and 57 TCR-sequenced participants, respectively. TCR sequencing covered fewer than 250 trial participants: 207 given two doses of AZD1222 and approximately 26 given two doses of MenACWY control vaccine. The paper as a whole reports these results and caveats: Nearly half of unique spike-specific TCRs reportedly recognized epitopes outside regions mutated in the B.1.351 and B.1.1.7 variants. Conclusions about previously exposed vaccinees are limited because only six or seven AZD1222 recipients were SARS-CoV-2 seropositive at baseline. Because no day 14 peak-response samples were available, repertoires were characterized only after the peak T cell response. In the small 56-69-year group, the increase in depth fell short of significance, most likely because of low power. The vaccine-associated CD4 TCRs covered the entire spike protein, and the dominant responses fell in regions 160-218 and 743-854. After two AZD1222 doses, spike-specific TCR breadth and depth were significantly higher than at day 0 and than in MenACWY recipients. Participants were mostly white British and included more females than males, and it was suggested by the authors that clonal diversity may have been underestimated.

The CDR3 regions of human TCRbeta chains were analyzed by immunosequencing. The authors' analysis ran thus. Repertoire TCRs were matched against a reference library of SARS-CoV-2-specific TCRs generated with the MIRA antigen-specificity platform. Breadth was defined as the fraction of unique TCRs that were SARS-CoV-2-associated. Depth was defined as the fraction of total T cells that were SARS-CoV-2-associated. Using the MIRA data, every spike-specific TCR was mapped to the spike region that the TCR reacted to and assigned to either a CD4 or a CD8 class. Log10-transformed breadth and depth values were compared by one-way ANOVA with Sidak's multiple comparisons tests. Here the immuneACCESS table is served through TCRdb, limited to in-frame sequences with V and J called. Missing clones are a known gap in these copies; in checked studies unresolved V genes cover under half, and the rest lacks a known reason. V, J and clone size derive from that table, while D and trimming were established from the DNA sequence. The sample includes roughly 150,000 clones, with over 75% observed a single time. Clones ranked in the top ten supply around 6.9% of the sample.

Comments on this clone: It lacks a known antigen. No much larger clonotype is one base removed from it; base qualities were not supplied.

CDR1 and CDR2 are drawn from the germline V gene: MNHEY, SVGAGI. Germline trimming: 6 bases from V, 2 bases from J; junction bases outside gene matches: 3. Counted from cysteine to phenylalanine, this CDR3 has 14 amino acids. Of the read, only the CDR3 DNA is kept; its 42 bases are in frame from base 1. The time point tag for this specimen amounts to: baseline before first vaccination. Vaccinee samples were obtained from the UK trials COV001 and COV002, which included a single-blind randomized controlled phase 2/3 trial of AZD1222 (ChAdOx1 nCoV-19) in healthy adults. Trial participant PBMC samples were collected at day 0 and day 28 after the second dose for TCRbeta chain sequencing.

The chain links TRBV6-5 with TRBJ2-3; the central 9 bases match TRBD1. This material consisted of peripheral blood, taken on day 0 of AZD1222 vaccination. The receptor's source is an adult in good health. For the CDR3, the sequence is CASSRDRVTDTQYF. At the DNA level, the sequence is TGTGCCAGCAGCCGGGACAGGGTCACAGATACGCAGTATTTT.